This T cell receptor beta chain came from a study of blood T cell repertoires in COVID-19. Overall study context: Sites across the United States, Italy and Spain contributed samples from acute and convalescent COVID-19. T cells, B-cell-depleted T cells, or PBMCs supplied cDNA or gDNA.

The germline V and J ends were trimmed by 6 bases and 5 bases, with 16 bases remaining between them. This CDR3 region has 14 residues. The V gene's germline CDR1 is MNHEY and CDR2 SMNVEV (reference sequence). Authors' methods: Reference gene primer amplification gave nucleated cell count estimates. This table comes from immunoSEQ multiplex PCR, and its TCRdb copy is limited to in-frame clones, with some not included. Clonal size and the V and J genes are those of that table, whereas D and trimming came from the DNA. The repertoire holds approximately 250,000 clones, with roughly 86% as singletons. The clonotype was recovered from a man aged 40-49 years with active or convalescent COVID-19. This chain joins TRBV27 and TRBJ1-2, with D perhaps matching TRBD1 (5 bases). The sequencing input was peripheral blood. The CDR3 DNA reads TGTGCCAGCAGAGAAGGGGAGGTGGGATATGGCTACACCTTC. As protein: CASREGEVGYGYTF.